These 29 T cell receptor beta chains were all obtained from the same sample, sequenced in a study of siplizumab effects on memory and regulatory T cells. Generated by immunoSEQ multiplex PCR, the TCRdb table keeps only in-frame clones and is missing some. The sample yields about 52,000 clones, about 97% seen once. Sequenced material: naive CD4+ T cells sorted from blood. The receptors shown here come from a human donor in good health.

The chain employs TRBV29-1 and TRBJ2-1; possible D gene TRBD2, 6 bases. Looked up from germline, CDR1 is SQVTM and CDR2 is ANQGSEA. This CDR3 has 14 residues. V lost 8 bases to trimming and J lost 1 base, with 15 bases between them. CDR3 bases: TGCAGCCCTAGGCAGGCGGGGTCCTACAATGAGCAGTTCTTC. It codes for CSPRQAGSYNEQFF.

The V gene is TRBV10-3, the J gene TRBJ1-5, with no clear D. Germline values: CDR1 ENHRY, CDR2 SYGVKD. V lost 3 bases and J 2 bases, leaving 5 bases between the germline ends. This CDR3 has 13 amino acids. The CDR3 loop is CAISDDRNQPQHF. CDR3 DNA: TGTGCCATCAGTGATGACCGCAATCAGCCCCAGCATTTT.

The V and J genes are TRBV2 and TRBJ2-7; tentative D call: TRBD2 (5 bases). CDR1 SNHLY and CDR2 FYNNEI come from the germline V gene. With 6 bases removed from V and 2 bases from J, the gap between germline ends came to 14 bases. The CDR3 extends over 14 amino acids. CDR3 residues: CASSPSGLTYEQYF. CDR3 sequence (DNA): TGTGCCAGCAGCCCAAGCGGTTTGACCTACGAGCAGTACTTC. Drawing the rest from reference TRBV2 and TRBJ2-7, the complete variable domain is EPEVTQTPSHQVTQMGQEVILRCVPISNHLYFYWYRQILGQKVEFLVSFYNNEISEKSEIFDDQFSVERPDGSNFTLKIRSTKLEDSAMYFCASSPSGLTYEQYFGPGTRLTVT.

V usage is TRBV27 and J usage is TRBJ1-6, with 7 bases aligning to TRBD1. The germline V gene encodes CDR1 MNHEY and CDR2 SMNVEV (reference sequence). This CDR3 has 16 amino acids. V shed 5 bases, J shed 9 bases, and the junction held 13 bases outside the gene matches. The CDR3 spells CASSTSGQVGSSPLHF. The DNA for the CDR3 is TGTGCCAGCAGTACTTCCGGACAGGTGGGATCTTCACCCCTCCACTTT.

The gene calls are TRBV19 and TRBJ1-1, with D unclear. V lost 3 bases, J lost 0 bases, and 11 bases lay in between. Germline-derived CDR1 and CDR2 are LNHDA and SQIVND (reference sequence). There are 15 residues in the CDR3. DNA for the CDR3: TGTGCCAGTAGTATCACCGAGAAGATGAACACTGAAGCTTTCTTT. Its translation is CASSITEKMNTEAFF.

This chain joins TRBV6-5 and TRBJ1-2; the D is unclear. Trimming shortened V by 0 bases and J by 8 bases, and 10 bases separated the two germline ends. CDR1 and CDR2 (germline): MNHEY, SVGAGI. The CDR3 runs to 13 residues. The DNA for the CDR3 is TGTGCCAGCAGTTACTCGATAGGCGAAGGCTACACCTTC. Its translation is CASSYSIGEGYTF.

CDR3 protein: CASSLNYEQFF. DNA of the CDR3: TGCGCCAGCAGCTTGAACTATGAGCAGTTCTTC. The chain is built from TRBV5-1 and TRBJ2-1; no firm D call. Germline V gives CDR1 SGHRS, CDR2 YFSETQ. The V end lost 1 base, the J end lost 8 bases, and 4 bases lay between the germline ends. The length of the CDR3 is 11 residues.

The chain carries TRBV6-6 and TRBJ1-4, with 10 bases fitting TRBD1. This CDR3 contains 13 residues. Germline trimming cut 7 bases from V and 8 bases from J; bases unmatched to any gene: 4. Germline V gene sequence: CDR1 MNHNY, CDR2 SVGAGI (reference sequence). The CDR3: CASTDRGGEKLFF. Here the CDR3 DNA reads TGTGCCAGCACGGACAGGGGGGGGGAAAAACTGTTTTTT.

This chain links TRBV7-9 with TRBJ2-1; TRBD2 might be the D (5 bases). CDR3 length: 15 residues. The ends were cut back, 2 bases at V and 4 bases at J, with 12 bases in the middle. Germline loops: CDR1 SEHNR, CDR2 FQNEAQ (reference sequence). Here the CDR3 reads CASSLTRLGYNEQFF. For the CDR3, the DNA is TGTGCCAGCAGCTTAACTAGACTCGGTTACAATGAGCAGTTCTTC.

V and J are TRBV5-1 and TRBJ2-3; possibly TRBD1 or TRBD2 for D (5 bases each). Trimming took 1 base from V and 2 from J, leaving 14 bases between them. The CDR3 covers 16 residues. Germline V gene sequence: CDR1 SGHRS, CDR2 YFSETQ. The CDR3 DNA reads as TGCGCCAGCAGCTTGAGGGACGAATACTCCACAGATACGCAGTATTTT. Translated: CASSLRDEYSTDTQYF.

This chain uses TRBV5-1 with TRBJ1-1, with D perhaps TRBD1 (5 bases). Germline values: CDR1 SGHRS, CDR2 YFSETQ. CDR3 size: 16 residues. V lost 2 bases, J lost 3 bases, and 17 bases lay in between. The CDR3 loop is CASSFGGPTLDTEAFF. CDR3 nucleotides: TGCGCCAGCAGCTTTGGGGGACCCACATTAGACACTGAAGCTTTCTTT.

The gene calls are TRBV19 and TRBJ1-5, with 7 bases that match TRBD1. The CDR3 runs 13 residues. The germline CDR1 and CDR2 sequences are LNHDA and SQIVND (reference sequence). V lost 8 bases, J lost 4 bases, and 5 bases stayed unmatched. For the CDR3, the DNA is TGTGCCAGTCTCGACAGGGAGAATCAGCCCCAGCATTTT. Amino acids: CASLDRENQPQHF.

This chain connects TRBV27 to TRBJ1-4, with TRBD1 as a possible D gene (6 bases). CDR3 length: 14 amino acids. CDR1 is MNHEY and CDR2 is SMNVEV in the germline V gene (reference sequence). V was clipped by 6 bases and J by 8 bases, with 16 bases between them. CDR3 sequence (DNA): TGTGCCAGCAGAAGACAGGTAGGGGGGGAAAAACTGTTTTTT. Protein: CASRRQVGGEKLFF.

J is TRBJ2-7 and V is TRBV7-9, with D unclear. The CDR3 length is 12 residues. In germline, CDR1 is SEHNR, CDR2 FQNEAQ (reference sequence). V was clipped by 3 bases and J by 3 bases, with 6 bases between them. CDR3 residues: CASSLAVYEQYF. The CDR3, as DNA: TGTGCCAGCAGCTTGGCGGTCTACGAGCAGTACTTC.

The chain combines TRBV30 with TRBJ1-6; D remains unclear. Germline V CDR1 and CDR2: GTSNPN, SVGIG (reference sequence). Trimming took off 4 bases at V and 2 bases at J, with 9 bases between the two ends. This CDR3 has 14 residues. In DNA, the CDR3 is TGTGCCTGGAACGAGCAGACCTATAATTCACCCCTCCACTTT. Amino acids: CAWNEQTYNSPLHF.

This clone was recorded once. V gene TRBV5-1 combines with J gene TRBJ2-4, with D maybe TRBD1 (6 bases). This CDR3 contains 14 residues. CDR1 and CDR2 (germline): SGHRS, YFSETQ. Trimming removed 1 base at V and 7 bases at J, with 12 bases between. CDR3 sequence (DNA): TGCGCCAGCAGCTTGACAGGCCAGGGGAACATTCAGTACTTC. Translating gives CASSLTGQGNIQYF.

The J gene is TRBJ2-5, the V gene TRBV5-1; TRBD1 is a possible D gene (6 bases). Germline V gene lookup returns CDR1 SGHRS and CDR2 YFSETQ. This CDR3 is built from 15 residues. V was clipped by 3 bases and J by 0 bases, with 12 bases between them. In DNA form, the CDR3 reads TGCGCCAGCAGCTGGGACGGACAGTACCAAGAGACCCAGTACTTC. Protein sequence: CASSWDGQYQETQYF.

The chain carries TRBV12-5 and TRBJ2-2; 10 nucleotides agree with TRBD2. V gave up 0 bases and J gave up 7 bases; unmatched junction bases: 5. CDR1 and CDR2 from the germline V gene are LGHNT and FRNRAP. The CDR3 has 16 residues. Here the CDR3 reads CASGLVAGGPIGELFF. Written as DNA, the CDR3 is TGTGCTAGTGGTTTGGTAGCGGGAGGGCCGATCGGGGAGCTGTTTTTT.

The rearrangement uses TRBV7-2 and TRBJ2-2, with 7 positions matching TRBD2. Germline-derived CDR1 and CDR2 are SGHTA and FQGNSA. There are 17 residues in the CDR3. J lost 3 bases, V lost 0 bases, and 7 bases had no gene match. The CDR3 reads CASSLAFSGTYTGELFF. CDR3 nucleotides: TGTGCCAGCAGCTTAGCCTTCAGCGGGACCTACACCGGGGAGCTGTTTTTT. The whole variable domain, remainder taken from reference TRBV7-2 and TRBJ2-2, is GAGVSQSPSNKVTEKGKDVELRCDPISGHTALYWYRQSLGQGLEFLIYFQGNSAPDKSGLPSDRFSAERTGGSVSTLTIQRTQQEDSAVYLCASSLAFSGTYTGELFFGEGSRLTVL.

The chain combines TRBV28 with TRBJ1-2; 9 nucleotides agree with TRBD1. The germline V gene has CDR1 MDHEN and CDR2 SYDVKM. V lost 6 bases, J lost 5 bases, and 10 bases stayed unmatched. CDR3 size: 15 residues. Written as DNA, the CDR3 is TGTGCCAGCAGCTACACAGGGGGCGATTGGTATGGCTACACCTTC. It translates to CASSYTGGDWYGYTF.

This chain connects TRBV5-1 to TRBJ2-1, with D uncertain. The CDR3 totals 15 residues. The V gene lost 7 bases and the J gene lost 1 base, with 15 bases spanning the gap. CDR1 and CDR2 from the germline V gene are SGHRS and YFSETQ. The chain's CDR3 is CASCRSVQSYNEQFF. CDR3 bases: TGCGCCAGCTGTCGGAGCGTCCAGTCCTACAATGAGCAGTTCTTC. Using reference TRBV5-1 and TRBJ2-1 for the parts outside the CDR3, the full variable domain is KAGVTQTPRYLIKTRGQQVTLSCSPISGHRSVSWYQQTPGQGLQFLFEYFSETQRNKGNFPGRFSGRQFSNSRSEMNVSTLELGDSALYLCASCRSVQSYNEQFFGPGTRLTVL.

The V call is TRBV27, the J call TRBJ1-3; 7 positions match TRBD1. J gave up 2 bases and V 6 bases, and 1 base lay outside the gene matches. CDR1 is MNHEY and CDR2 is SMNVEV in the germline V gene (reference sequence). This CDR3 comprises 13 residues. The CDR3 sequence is CASSDRAGNTIYF. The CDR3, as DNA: TGTGCCAGCAGCGACAGGGCTGGAAACACCATATATTTT.

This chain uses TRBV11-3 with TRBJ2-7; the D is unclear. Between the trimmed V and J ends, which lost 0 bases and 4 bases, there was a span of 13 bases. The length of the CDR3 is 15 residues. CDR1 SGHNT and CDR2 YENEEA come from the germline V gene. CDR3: CASSLETVVSYEQYF. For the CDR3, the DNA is TGTGCCAGCAGCTTAGAGACGGTAGTTTCATACGAGCAGTACTTC.

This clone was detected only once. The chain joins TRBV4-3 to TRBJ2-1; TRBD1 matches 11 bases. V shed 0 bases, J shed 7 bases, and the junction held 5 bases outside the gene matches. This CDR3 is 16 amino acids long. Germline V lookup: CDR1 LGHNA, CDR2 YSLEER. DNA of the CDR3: TGCGCCAGCAGCCAAGAGGGACAGGGGGTTGGGAATGAGCAGTTCTTC. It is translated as CASSQEGQGVGNEQFF.

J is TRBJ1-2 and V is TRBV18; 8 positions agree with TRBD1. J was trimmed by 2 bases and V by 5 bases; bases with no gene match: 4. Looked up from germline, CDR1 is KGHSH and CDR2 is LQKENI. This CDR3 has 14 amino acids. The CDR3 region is CASSFDRGNYGYTF. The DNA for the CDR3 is TGTGCCAGCTCATTCGACAGGGGAAACTATGGCTACACCTTC.

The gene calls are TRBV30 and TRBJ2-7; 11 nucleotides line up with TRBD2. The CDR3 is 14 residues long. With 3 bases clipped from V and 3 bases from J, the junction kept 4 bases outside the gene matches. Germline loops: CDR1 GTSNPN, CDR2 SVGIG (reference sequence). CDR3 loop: CAWRTSGAGYEQYF. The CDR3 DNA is TGTGCCTGGAGGACTAGCGGGGCAGGCTACGAGCAGTACTTC. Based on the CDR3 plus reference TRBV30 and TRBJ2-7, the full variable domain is SQTIHQWPATLVQPVGSPLSLECTVEGTSNPNLYWYRQAAGRGLQLLFYSVGIGQISSEVPQNLSASRPQDRQFILSSKKLLLSDSGFYLCAWRTSGAGYEQYFGPGTRLTVT.

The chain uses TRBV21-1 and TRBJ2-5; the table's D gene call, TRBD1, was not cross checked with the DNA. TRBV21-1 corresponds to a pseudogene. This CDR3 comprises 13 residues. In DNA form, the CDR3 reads TGTGCCAGCAGCCGGGACAGGGGAGAGACCCAGTACTTC. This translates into CASSRDRGETQYF.

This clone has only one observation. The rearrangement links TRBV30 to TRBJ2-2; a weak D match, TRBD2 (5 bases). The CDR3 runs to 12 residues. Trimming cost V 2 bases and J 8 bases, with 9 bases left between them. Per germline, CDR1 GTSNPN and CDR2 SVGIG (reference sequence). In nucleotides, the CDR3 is TGTGCCTGGAGTCCCTCGGGAGGGGAGCTGTTTTTT. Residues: CAWSPSGGELFF.

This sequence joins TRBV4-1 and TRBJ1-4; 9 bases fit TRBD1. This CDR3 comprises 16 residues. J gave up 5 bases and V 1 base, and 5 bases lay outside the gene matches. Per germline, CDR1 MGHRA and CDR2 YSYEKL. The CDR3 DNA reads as TGCGCCAGCAGCCAAGTAGTAGGACAGGGGAATGAAAAACTGTTTTTT. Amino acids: CASSQVVGQGNEKLFF.